The present TCR beta chain was sequenced within a study of CD8 T cells in ankylosing spondylitis. Study conclusions and caveats: Disease-linked clones, CD8+, were relatively rare in peripheral blood. Earlier authors reported some of these motif variants in reactive arthritis synovial fluid and blood. According to the report, clones linked to the disease were significantly enriched in matched synovial fluid samples taken from ankylosing spondylitis patients. Apparently characteristic of ankylosing spondylitis blood was a TCR beta motif (eight highly homologous variants).

A single record per CDR3 protein comes from TCRdb applying MiXCR to the 5' RACE reads. The top ten hold 3.5% of the sample, which has some 300,000 distinct CDR3 sequences, roughly 20% seen once. For this clonotype: The antigen is unknown.

CDR1 LNHNV and CDR2 YYDKDF come from the germline V gene (reference sequence). Trimming cost V 0 bases and J 4 bases, with 8 bases left between them. The CDR3 has 14 residues. The sequencing input was blood, either unsorted or a sorted T cell fraction (not recorded which). This rearrangement joins TRBV15 to TRBJ2-3; D is uncertain. The receptor was derived from a female donor with ankylosing spondylitis or in good health (not recorded which). The CDR3 region is CATSRDRLSDTQYF. CDR3 coding DNA: TGTGCCACCAGCAGAGATCGACTTTCAGATACGCAGTATTTT.